This TCR beta chain was sequenced in a study of shared clonotypes between healthy human individuals. General study findings and limits: Sample collection involved blood only; tissue repertoires are likely different.

V lost 3 bases to trimming and J lost 2 bases, with 13 bases between them. Germline V gives CDR1 MDHEN, CDR2 SYDVKM. The CDR3 contains 15 residues. Participating donors were healthy, HIV-negative adults free of recent acute infections or vaccinations. Genomic DNA for unsorted samples, which was extracted with the QIAamp DNA Blood Mini kit, came from around 100 million PBMCs. This clone was picked up one time. As yet, its antigen is unknown. The authors' processing: ImmunoSEQ supplied junction-only sequences lacking quality scores, so filtering was different. Some clones are missing from TCRdb's copy, which holds only in-frame ones; the method was immunoSEQ multiplex PCR. V, J and clone size are taken as reported in that table, and D and trimming were inferred from the DNA itself. The sample includes some 470,000 clones, around 78% seen only once; the top ten take 10% to 15%.

The sequenced sample consisted of PBMCs. This chain uses TRBV28 with TRBJ1-2; D might be TRBD1 (6 bases). The TCR was taken from a middle-aged woman in good health. Some clones in this sample may be carry-over from other donors' samples. CDR3 loop: CASSFRDTRNYGYTF. Written as DNA, the CDR3 is TGTGCCAGCAGTTTTAGGGACACAAGGAACTATGGCTACACCTTC.